This T cell receptor beta chain was captured by sequencing in a study of cytotoxic CD8 clonotypes in ibrutinib-treated CLL. This CDR3 region has 15 residues. Unmatched junction bases numbered 12, after V lost 6 bases and J lost 10 bases. Germline CDR1 is SGHAT and CDR2 is FQNNGV. Profiled with immunoSEQ multiplex PCR; TCRdb holds only in-frame clones, not every one. In the table there are over 65,000 clones, roughly 72% of which are singletons. Here the sequenced sample was PBMCs, taken after 12 months of ibrutinib treatment. The receptor comes from a human donor with chronic lymphocytic leukemia. This chain joins TRBV11-2 and TRBJ1-6, with 7 bases aligning to TRBD1. The CDR3 DNA is TGTGCCAGCAGTTCAGGGGGGTGGGGGCAGTCACCCCTCCACTTT. Its translation: CASSSGGWGQSPLHF.